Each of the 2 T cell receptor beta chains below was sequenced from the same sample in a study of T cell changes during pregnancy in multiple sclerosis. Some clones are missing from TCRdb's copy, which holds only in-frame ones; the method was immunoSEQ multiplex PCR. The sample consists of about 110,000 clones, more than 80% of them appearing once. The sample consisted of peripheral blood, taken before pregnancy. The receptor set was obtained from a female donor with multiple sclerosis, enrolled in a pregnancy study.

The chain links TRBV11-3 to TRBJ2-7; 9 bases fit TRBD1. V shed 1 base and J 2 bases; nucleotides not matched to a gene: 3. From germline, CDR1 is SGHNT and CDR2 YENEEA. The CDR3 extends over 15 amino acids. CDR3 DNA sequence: TGTGCCAGCAGCTTAGGGGACAGGGTTCCCTACGAGCAGTACTTC. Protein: CASSLGDRVPYEQYF.

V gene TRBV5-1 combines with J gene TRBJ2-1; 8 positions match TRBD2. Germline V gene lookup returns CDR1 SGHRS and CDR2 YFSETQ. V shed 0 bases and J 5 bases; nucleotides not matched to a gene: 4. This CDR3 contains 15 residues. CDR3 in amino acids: CASSLARTSHNEQFF. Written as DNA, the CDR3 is TGCGCCAGCAGCTTGGCAAGGACTAGCCACAATGAGCAGTTCTTC.